This T cell receptor beta chain was identified during a study of blood T cell repertoires in COVID-19. Trimming pared 1 base from V and 6 bases from J, leaving 4 bases between. This CDR3 is 11 amino acids long. Germline V CDR1 and CDR2: SGDLS, YYNGEE. Original handling: From reference gene primer amplification, estimates of nucleated cell counts were derived. Repertoires were generated with immunoSEQ multiplex PCR, while TCRdb's copy carries only in-frame clones and drops some. That table supplies the V and J calls and clone size; D and trimming were determined from the DNA. The profile shows roughly 81,000 clones, around 90% of them singletons.

The chain recombines TRBV9 with TRBJ2-5; no definite D call. The sequence came from a man in his thirties or forties with acute or convalescent COVID-19. Input material: peripheral blood. The CDR3: CASSVIKTQYF. The CDR3 bases are TGTGCCAGCAGCGTAATAAAGACCCAGTACTTC.